These T cell receptor beta chains were read from a single sample in a study of blood T cells in healthy people across ages. MiXCR, run by TCRdb on the 5' RACE reads, gives a single entry per CDR3 protein. Of hundreds of thousands of distinct CDR3 sequences listed, around 21% are singletons. The specimen was blood. These TCRs come from a man aged 70-80 years in good health. Each CDR3 is given with its conserved first and last residue. The order of the fields is V gene, clone size, J gene, D gene, CDR3 DNA, CDR3 protein. The D gene is left open where the match is weak. Rows give clone size only sometimes, using once, few, many, or a class for an expanded clone.

v_call: TRBV3-1
clone_size: few
j_call: TRBJ1-2
d_call: -
cdr3_nt: TGTGCCAGCAGCCCTGAATCGGGGTATGGCTACACTTTC
cdr3_aa: CASSPESGYGYTF

v_call: TRBV12-3/TRBV12-4
clone_size: few
j_call: TRBJ1-4
d_call: -
cdr3_nt: TGTGCCAGCAGCGAGAATCATGCAACTAATGAAAAACTGTTTTTT
cdr3_aa: CASSENHATNEKLFF

v_call: TRBV5-5
clone_size: -
j_call: TRBJ1-1
d_call: TRBD1
cdr3_nt: TGTGCCAGCAGCGGGACAGGGTATAATGAAGCTTTCTTT
cdr3_aa: CASSGTGYNEAFF

v_call: TRBV30
clone_size: -
j_call: TRBJ2-2
d_call: TRBD2
cdr3_nt: TGTGCCCAACAGCGGGGTAGCGCGAACACCGGGGAGCTGTTTTTT
cdr3_aa: CAQQRGSANTGELFF

v_call: TRBV6-2/TRBV6-3
clone_size: -
j_call: TRBJ2-5
d_call: -
cdr3_nt: TGTGCCAGCAGTTACAGGCGAGAGACCCAGTACTTC
cdr3_aa: CASSYRRETQYF

v_call: TRBV7-6
clone_size: few
j_call: TRBJ1-4
d_call: -
cdr3_nt: TGTGCCAGCAGTCCCGCGTCAGGGGTAACTAATGAAAAACTGTTTTTT
cdr3_aa: CASSPASGVTNEKLFF

v_call: TRBV6-2/TRBV6-3
clone_size: -
j_call: TRBJ2-1
d_call: TRBD2
cdr3_nt: TGTGCCAGCAATTTGGACCCGGGACTAGCGGGAGGACTCTACAATGAGCAGTTCTTC
cdr3_aa: CASNLDPGLAGGLYNEQFF

v_call: TRBV4-1
clone_size: few
j_call: TRBJ1-2
d_call: TRBD1
cdr3_nt: TGCGCCAGCAGCCAAGATCGGGGGACAGGATATGGCTACACCTTC
cdr3_aa: CASSQDRGTGYGYTF

v_call: TRBV20-1
clone_size: -
j_call: TRBJ2-5
d_call: -
cdr3_nt: TGCAGTGCGGATACAGAGACCCAGTACTTC
cdr3_aa: CSADTETQYF

v_call: TRBV10-3
clone_size: few
j_call: TRBJ1-3
d_call: TRBD1
cdr3_nt: TGTGCCATCAGTGACCGGGTGAAGGGACAGCGTGGAAACACCATATATTTT
cdr3_aa: CAISDRVKGQRGNTIYF

v_call: TRBV10-2
clone_size: few
j_call: TRBJ2-7
d_call: TRBD2
cdr3_nt: TGCGCCAGCAGTGCGTCTAGCGGTTACTACGAGCAGTACTTC
cdr3_aa: CASSASSGYYEQYF

v_call: TRBV7-9
clone_size: few
j_call: TRBJ2-3
d_call: -
cdr3_nt: TGTGCCAGCGGGGAATCCACAGATACGCAGTATTTT
cdr3_aa: CASGESTDTQYF

v_call: TRBV20-1
clone_size: -
j_call: TRBJ2-5
d_call: TRBD2
cdr3_nt: TGCAGTGCTACGGCGGCTAGCGGGATCGAGACCCAGTACTTC
cdr3_aa: CSATAASGIETQYF

v_call: TRBV19
clone_size: -
j_call: TRBJ1-2
d_call: -
cdr3_nt: TGTGCCAGTAGTATAACTGGAGGGGACTATGGCTACACCTTC
cdr3_aa: CASSITGGDYGYTF

v_call: TRBV20-1
clone_size: -
j_call: TRBJ2-7
d_call: -
cdr3_nt: TGCAGTGCTAGAGATCTAAGACCAGACTACTCCTACGAGCAGTACTTC
cdr3_aa: CSARDLRPDYSYEQYF

v_call: TRBV6-2/TRBV6-3
clone_size: -
j_call: TRBJ2-2
d_call: TRBD1
cdr3_nt: TGTGCCAGCAGTTACAGGACAGGTTCTACCACCGGGGAGCTGTTTTTT
cdr3_aa: CASSYRTGSTTGELFF

v_call: TRBV5-1
clone_size: -
j_call: TRBJ2-4
d_call: -
cdr3_nt: TGCGCCAGCAGCTACCCACAGGGCGACAAAAACATTCAGTACTTC
cdr3_aa: CASSYPQGDKNIQYF

v_call: TRBV4-2
clone_size: -
j_call: TRBJ1-5
d_call: TRBD1
cdr3_nt: TGTGCCAGCAGCCAAGGCTCCCGCAGGGACAGGGGGGGCAATCAGCCCCAGCATTTT
cdr3_aa: CASSQGSRRDRGGNQPQHF

v_call: TRBV5-4
clone_size: -
j_call: TRBJ2-1
d_call: -
cdr3_nt: TGTGCCAGCAGCTTGGTGGCAGGGGCAGGGAGTTCCTACAATGAGCAGTTCTTC
cdr3_aa: CASSLVAGAGSSYNEQFF

v_call: TRBV28
clone_size: -
j_call: TRBJ1-1
d_call: -
cdr3_nt: TGTGCCAGCAGTAAACGTCTGACAAGGAACACTGAAGCTTTCTTT
cdr3_aa: CASSKRLTRNTEAFF

v_call: TRBV6-5
clone_size: few
j_call: TRBJ2-1
d_call: TRBD2
cdr3_nt: TGTGCCAGCAGTTCCGGTCGGACTAGCGGGAGGAGTGGCAATGAGCAGTTCTTC
cdr3_aa: CASSSGRTSGRSGNEQFF

v_call: TRBV2
clone_size: -
j_call: TRBJ2-1
d_call: -
cdr3_nt: TGTGCCAGCACGCGGGGGACATACAATGAGCAGTTCTTC
cdr3_aa: CASTRGTYNEQFF

v_call: TRBV28
clone_size: few
j_call: TRBJ2-3
d_call: TRBD2
cdr3_nt: TGTGCCAGCAGTTTCCCACTAGCGGGCCCCACAGATACGCAGTATTTT
cdr3_aa: CASSFPLAGPTDTQYF

v_call: TRBV6-1
clone_size: -
j_call: TRBJ1-5
d_call: TRBD1
cdr3_nt: TGTGCCGGGGACAGGGGACCTTATAGCAATCAGCCCCAGCATTTT
cdr3_aa: CAGDRGPYSNQPQHF

v_call: TRBV6-6
clone_size: many
j_call: TRBJ2-2
d_call: -
cdr3_nt: TGTGCCAGCAGCCCCACGGGGTCGGGGGAGCTGTTTTTT
cdr3_aa: CASSPTGSGELFF

v_call: TRBV7-2
clone_size: -
j_call: TRBJ2-2
d_call: -
cdr3_nt: TGCGCCAGCAGCTTAGATTCTCAGCTACGGAACACCGGGGAGCTGTTTTTT
cdr3_aa: CASSLDSQLRNTGELFF

v_call: TRBV5-5
clone_size: many
j_call: TRBJ2-7
d_call: -
cdr3_nt: TGTGCCAGCAGCGAAGTGCGTCCCCCCTACGAGCAGTACTTC
cdr3_aa: CASSEVRPPYEQYF

v_call: TRBV5-1
clone_size: few
j_call: TRBJ2-7
d_call: TRBD1
cdr3_nt: TGCGCCAGCAGCTCCGGGACAGGGGTCGGCGAGCAGTACTTC
cdr3_aa: CASSSGTGVGEQYF

v_call: TRBV7-7
clone_size: -
j_call: TRBJ2-3
d_call: -
cdr3_nt: TGTGCTAGCAGCTTAGGGATGGTAACAGATACGCAGTATTTT
cdr3_aa: CASSLGMVTDTQYF

v_call: TRBV5-1
clone_size: many
j_call: TRBJ2-7
d_call: TRBD1
cdr3_nt: TGCGCCAGCAGCTTGGCCGCGGGACAGGGTTCCTACGAGCAGTACTTC
cdr3_aa: CASSLAAGQGSYEQYF

v_call: TRBV10-3
clone_size: few
j_call: TRBJ2-3
d_call: -
cdr3_nt: TGTGCCATCAGTGAGTCTGGGCCAACAGATACGCAGTATTTT
cdr3_aa: CAISESGPTDTQYF

v_call: TRBV5-1
clone_size: few
j_call: TRBJ2-3
d_call: -
cdr3_nt: TGCGCCAGCAGCTTGGCCGGGGGAGGCCGTTCAGATACGCAGTATTTT
cdr3_aa: CASSLAGGGRSDTQYF

v_call: TRBV25-1
clone_size: -
j_call: TRBJ2-7
d_call: -
cdr3_nt: TGTGCCAGCAGTGAAGTTCGCGGGCACGGCGAGCAGTACTTC
cdr3_aa: CASSEVRGHGEQYF

v_call: TRBV29-1
clone_size: few
j_call: TRBJ1-1
d_call: -
cdr3_nt: TGCAGCGTCGCAGGGTCGAACACTGAAGCTTTCTTT
cdr3_aa: CSVAGSNTEAFF

v_call: TRBV15
clone_size: -
j_call: TRBJ2-7
d_call: TRBD2
cdr3_nt: TGTGCCACCAGCAGAGGAGGACTAGTCAACGAGCAGTACTTC
cdr3_aa: CATSRGGLVNEQYF

v_call: TRBV16
clone_size: -
j_call: TRBJ2-2
d_call: TRBD2
cdr3_nt: TGTGCCAGCAGCCAATCCGGGACTAGCGCCGGGGAGCTGTTTTTT
cdr3_aa: CASSQSGTSAGELFF